Listed here are 28 T cell receptor beta chains from one sample, sequenced in a study of cytomegalovirus exposure and HLA in healthy donors. The primer mix had 60 Vbeta and 13 Jbeta primers. Repertoires were generated with immunoSEQ multiplex PCR, while TCRdb's copy carries only in-frame clones and drops some. The table lists under 200,000 clones, 84% of them singletons. Sequenced input: PBMCs. The origin of the receptors is a boy aged 2 to 10 in good health and CMV-seronegative.

The rearrangement uses TRBV14 and TRBJ1-1; D gene uncertain. Trimming shortened V by 1 base and J by 3 bases, and 9 bases separated the two germline ends. The CDR3 contains 14 residues. The germline V gene encodes CDR1 SGHDN and CDR2 FVKESK. The CDR3 DNA sequence: TGTGCCAGCAGCCAAGTGGGCATTTACACTGAAGCTTTCTTT. Translated: CASSQVGIYTEAFF.

The J gene is TRBJ1-2, the V gene TRBV6-6, with unresolved D. Per germline, CDR1 MNHNY and CDR2 SVGAGI (reference sequence). V was cut by 0 bases and J by 2 bases, with 10 bases left in between. The CDR3 totals 15 residues. CDR3 DNA sequence: TGTGCCAGCAGTTACTCGCAAGCGGCAAACTATGGCTACACCTTC. Its protein is CASSYSQAANYGYTF.

The J gene is TRBJ2-5, the V gene TRBV28; weak D call: TRBD1 (5 bases). V lost 6 bases, J lost 11 bases, and 16 bases lay in between. The V gene's germline CDR1 is MDHEN and CDR2 SYDVKM. The CDR3 contains 12 residues. The CDR3, as DNA: TGTGCCAGCAGACCACCAGGGCAGGAGCAGTACTTC. Encoded protein: CASRPPGQEQYF.

For the CDR3, the DNA is TGTGCCAGCAATCCTGGACAGGGGGAATGGAACGAGCAGTACTTC. This encodes CASNPGQGEWNEQYF. The V call is TRBV28, the J call TRBJ2-7; 10 bases align to TRBD1. V was pared by 7 bases and J by 5 bases, with 11 bases of the junction left unmatched. The CDR3 is 15 amino acids. CDR1 MDHEN and CDR2 SYDVKM come from the germline V gene. The full variable domain, with the rest looked up from reference TRBV28 and TRBJ2-7, is DVKVTQSSRYLVKRTGEKVFLECVQDMDHENMFWYRQDPGLGLRLIYFSYDVKMKEKGDIPEGYSVSREKKERFSLILESASTNQTSMYLCASNPGQGEWNEQYFGPGTRLTVT.

This chain connects TRBV7-9 to TRBJ2-3; no clear D gene. This CDR3 is 12 amino acids long. The germline V gene has CDR1 SEHNR and CDR2 FQNEAQ (reference sequence). V was clipped by 4 bases and J by 2 bases, with 4 bases between them. The CDR3 DNA follows: TGTGCCAGCAGCTCCTACACAGATACGCAGTATTTT. Translation: CASSSYTDTQYF.

The chain is built from TRBV12-1 and TRBJ1-5; the D call of TRBD1 is as the table states it, not checked on the DNA. TRBV12-1 is a pseudogene. The CDR3 length is 16 residues. The DNA for the CDR3 is TGTGCCAGCAGCTTCTACCACAGGGGGCCAGGGCAGCCCCAGCATTTT. As protein: CASSFYHRGPGQPQHF.

This clone occurred once. V gene TRBV12-5 combines with J gene TRBJ1-3, with D unresolved. Trimming left V 1 base short and J 4 bases short, with 14 bases between. The germline CDR1 and CDR2 sequences are LGHNT and FRNRAP. The CDR3 totals 16 residues. The CDR3 spells CASGLGTAGSGNTIYF. The CDR3 nucleotides are TGTGCTAGTGGTTTGGGGACTGCTGGGTCGGGAAACACCATATATTTT. The full variable domain, rest sourced from reference TRBV12-5 and TRBJ1-3, is DARVTQTPRHKVTEMGQEVTMRCQPILGHNTVFWYRQTMMQGLELLAYFRNRAPLDDSGMPKDRFSAEMPDATLATLKIQPSEPRDSAVYFCASGLGTAGSGNTIYFGEGSWLTVV.

The chain uses TRBV6-4 and TRBJ2-7; 9 bases map to TRBD1. The CDR3 length is 15 residues. Trimming at V came to 7 bases and at J to 4 bases, leaving 11 bases not matched to a gene. Looked up from germline, CDR1 is MRHNA and CDR2 is SNTAGT. CDR3 loop: CASTEGGQGFYEQYF. As DNA, the CDR3 is TGTGCCAGCACCGAGGGGGGACAGGGTTTTTACGAGCAGTACTTC.

The CDR3 reads CASSPRDRGIETQYF. The CDR3 DNA follows: TGTGCCAGCAGTCCTAGGGACAGGGGCATAGAGACCCAGTACTTC. The chain is built from TRBV28 and TRBJ2-5; TRBD1 matches 10 bases. The J segment lost 4 bases and the V segment lost 5 bases, leaving 7 bases of the junction unmatched. The germline gives CDR1 MDHEN, CDR2 SYDVKM. The CDR3 is made up of 15 amino acids.

Written as DNA, the CDR3 is TGCGCCAGCAGCCAAGATCGATTCTACGAGCAGTACTTC. Translated: CASSQDRFYEQYF. The chain carries TRBV4-1 and TRBJ2-5; no firm D call. With the DNA end fitting TRBJ2-7 better, the J assignment may be wrong. Looked up from germline, CDR1 is MGHRA and CDR2 is YSYEKL. This CDR3 has 13 amino acids.

This clone was observed a single time. The CDR3 sequence: CASSVLGGASEKLFF. The CDR3 nucleotides are TGTGCCAGCAGCGTATTGGGTGGGGCCAGTGAAAAACTGTTTTTT. This chain connects TRBV9 to TRBJ1-4, with D possibly TRBD1 on 5 matching bases. The V end was cut by 1 base, the J end by 7 bases, with 14 bases between. Germline V CDR1 and CDR2: SGDLS, YYNGEE. The CDR3 sequence is 15 residues long. The full variable domain, rest sourced from reference TRBV9 and TRBJ1-4, is DSGVTQTPKHLITATGQRVTLRCSPRSGDLSVYWYQQSLDQGLQFLIQYYNGEERAKGNILERFSAQQFPDLHSELNLSSLELGDSALYFCASSVLGGASEKLFFGSGTQLSVL.

The chain uses TRBV5-4 and TRBJ2-3; TRBD2 matches 12 bases. Germline CDR1 reads SGHNT; CDR2 reads YYREEE (reference sequence). V was clipped by 5 bases and J by 4 bases; unmatched bases: 8. The CDR3 is made up of 16 amino acids. The CDR3 is CASRQRTSGTSDTQYF. CDR3 DNA: TGTGCCAGCAGGCAAAGGACTAGCGGGACTTCAGATACGCAGTATTTT.

The chain is built from TRBV10-2 and TRBJ1-1; D not certain. The length of the CDR3 is 12 residues. The V and J ends lost 4 bases and 3 bases respectively, with 6 bases between them. Germline values: CDR1 WSHSY, CDR2 SAAADI. For the CDR3, the DNA is TGCGCCAGCAGTGGCACATACACTGAAGCTTTCTTT. It is translated as CASSGTYTEAFF.

The rearrangement joins TRBV4-2 to TRBJ2-2, with TRBD2 as a possible D gene (5 bases). This CDR3 has 17 amino acids. Looked up from germline, CDR1 is LGHNA and CDR2 is YNFKEQ. Deletions cut 0 bases from V and 4 bases from J, with 15 bases between. The CDR3 loop is CASSQDRTSGGTGELFF. The DNA of the CDR3 is TGTGCCAGCAGCCAAGATCGTACCAGCGGCGGCACCGGGGAGCTGTTTTTT.

V gene TRBV28 combines with J gene TRBJ2-7, with 8 positions matching TRBD2. Germline lookup yields CDR1 MDHEN and CDR2 SYDVKM. Losses at the gene ends were 3 bases for V and 2 bases for J; bases not matched to a gene: 6. This CDR3 contains 15 residues. The DNA for the CDR3 is TGTGCCAGCAGTTTCGGACTAGCAGGTGCCTACGAGCAGTACTTC. Protein: CASSFGLAGAYEQYF.

The genes are TRBV5-1 and TRBJ1-4; tentatively, D is TRBD1 (6 bases). V was pared by 0 bases and J by 8 bases, with 14 bases between. Germline assignment: CDR1 SGHRS and CDR2 YFSETQ. CDR3 size: 15 residues. The CDR3 spells CASSLEGSGAEKLFF. CDR3 bases: TGCGCCAGCAGCTTGGAAGGCTCAGGGGCCGAAAAACTGTTTTTT.

V usage is TRBV6-5 and J usage is TRBJ1-1, with 8 bases that match TRBD1. Germline lookup yields CDR1 MNHEY and CDR2 SVGAGI. This CDR3 region has 15 residues. V dropped 5 bases and J dropped 4; count of bases not matched to a gene: 9. The CDR3 DNA sequence: TGTGCCAGCAGTAGCCGCCGACAGGGGATCACTGAAGCTTTCTTT. Its translation is CASSSRRQGITEAFF.

V is TRBV19 and J is TRBJ2-1; TRBD2 aligns across 12 bases. Unmatched junction bases numbered 8, after V lost 8 bases and J lost 0 bases. CDR1 LNHDA and CDR2 SQIVND come from the germline V gene (reference sequence). The CDR3 is 17 residues long. As DNA, the CDR3 is TGTGCCAGTGTGTCTAGCGGGAGGGTGAGCTCCTACAATGAGCAGTTCTTC. This sequence encodes CASVSSGRVSSYNEQFF.

The rearrangement links TRBV29-1 to TRBJ1-1; D is unresolved. The CDR3 covers 12 residues. With 7 bases removed from V and 4 bases from J, the gap between germline ends came to 13 bases. Germline values: CDR1 SQVTM, CDR2 ANQGSEA. In nucleotides, the CDR3 is TGCAGCGCCGCAGTCGGGGTCACTGAAGCTTTCTTT. The encoded protein is CSAAVGVTEAFF.

The rearrangement links TRBV29-1 to TRBJ1-1, with unresolved D. Germline loops: CDR1 SQVTM, CDR2 ANQGSEA. CDR3 size: 14 residues. V lost 7 bases and J lost 0, with 15 bases in between. CDR3 amino acids: CSALLAALNTEAFF. CDR3 in DNA: TGCAGCGCCCTGTTAGCAGCTCTGAACACTGAAGCTTTCTTT. The full variable domain, completed using reference TRBV29-1 and TRBJ1-1, is SAVISQKPSRDICQRGTSLTIQCQVDSQVTMMFWYRQQPGQSLTLIATANQGSEATYESGFVIDKFPISRPNLTFSTLTVSNMSPEDSSIYLCSALLAALNTEAFFGQGTRLTVV.

This chain uses TRBV7-6 with TRBJ1-4, with 7 nucleotides matching TRBD1. The V and J ends lost 8 bases and 3 bases, in that order; junction bases with no gene match: 9. This CDR3 region has 15 residues. Germline CDR1 is SGHVS and CDR2 is FNYEAQ. CDR3 in DNA: TGTGCCAGCGGGAATATAGGGGGCCCTAATGAAAAACTGTTTTTT. Its translation: CASGNIGGPNEKLFF.

The chain couples TRBV5-1 to TRBJ1-4, with 11 bases lining up with TRBD1. This CDR3 has 16 amino acids. V trimming: 3 bases; J trimming: 4 bases; junction bases outside the gene matches: 5. From germline, CDR1 is SGHRS and CDR2 YFSETQ. Here the CDR3 reads CASSSGQGAINEKLFF. In DNA form, the CDR3 reads TGCGCCAGCAGCTCCGGACAGGGGGCTATTAATGAAAAACTGTTTTTT. The full variable domain, in which reference TRBV5-1 and TRBJ1-4 provide the parts outside the CDR3, is KAGVTQTPRYLIKTRGQQVTLSCSPISGHRSVSWYQQTPGQGLQFLFEYFSETQRNKGNFPGRFSGRQFSNSRSEMNVSTLELGDSALYLCASSSGQGAINEKLFFGSGTQLSVL.

The rearrangement joins TRBV29-1 to TRBJ2-1, with 14 bases matching TRBD2. Trimming removed 4 bases from V and 5 bases from J; junction bases left unmatched: 7. This CDR3 has 16 amino acids. CDR1 is SQVTM, CDR2 ANQGSEA, per germline. CDR3 nucleotides: TGCAGCGTTGTGTGGGGACTAGCGGGAGTTGACAATGAGCAGTTCTTC. Amino acid sequence: CSVVWGLAGVDNEQFF.

The chain combines TRBV12-5 with TRBJ1-5; tentative D call: TRBD1 (6 bases). The germline gives CDR1 LGHNT, CDR2 FRNRAP. Between the trimmed V and J ends, which lost 0 bases and 2 bases, there was a span of 17 bases. CDR3 length: 18 amino acids. CDR3 in DNA: TGTGCTAGTGGTTTGGTACGGTTAGGGGCAGGGGGCAATCAGCCCCAGCATTTT. Encoded protein: CASGLVRLGAGGNQPQHF.

The V gene is TRBV7-9, the J gene TRBJ2-7; TRBD1 matches 11 bases. Trimming cost V 4 bases and J 7 bases; bases outside gene matches: 9. The germline CDR1 and CDR2 sequences are SEHNR and FQNEAQ (reference sequence). This CDR3 region has 15 residues. CDR3 residues: CASSSSWDRGWEQYF. The CDR3 DNA follows: TGTGCCAGCAGCTCTAGTTGGGACAGGGGGTGGGAGCAGTACTTC.

The chain uses TRBV6-5 and TRBJ1-2, with 9 bases matching TRBD1. CDR3 length equals 13 residues. The junction had 1 base not matched to a gene; V was cut back by 5 bases and J by 3 bases. Germline values: CDR1 MNHEY, CDR2 SVGAGI. CDR3 region: CASSDRGDYGYTF. For the CDR3, the DNA is TGTGCCAGCAGTGACAGGGGGGACTATGGCTACACCTTC.

The rearrangement uses TRBV19 and TRBJ1-1; D might be TRBD1 (5 bases). The CDR3 is 17 amino acids. CDR1 and CDR2 from the germline V gene are LNHDA and SQIVND (reference sequence). The V gene lost 7 bases and the J gene lost 1 base, with 22 bases spanning the gap. The CDR3, as DNA: TGTGCCAGTAATTACCCCCCAGGGAAAAGGGAGAACACTGAAGCTTTCTTT. This codes for CASNYPPGKRENTEAFF.

CDR3 loop: CASSLVGGFIYEQYF. The CDR3, as DNA: TGTGCCAGCAGTTTGGTAGGGGGCTTCATCTACGAGCAGTACTTC. The chain has TRBV28 and TRBJ2-7; 7 bases agree with TRBD1. Germline lookup yields CDR1 MDHEN and CDR2 SYDVKM. The V and J ends lost 3 bases and 3 bases, in that order; junction bases with no gene match: 8. The CDR3 length is 15 residues.